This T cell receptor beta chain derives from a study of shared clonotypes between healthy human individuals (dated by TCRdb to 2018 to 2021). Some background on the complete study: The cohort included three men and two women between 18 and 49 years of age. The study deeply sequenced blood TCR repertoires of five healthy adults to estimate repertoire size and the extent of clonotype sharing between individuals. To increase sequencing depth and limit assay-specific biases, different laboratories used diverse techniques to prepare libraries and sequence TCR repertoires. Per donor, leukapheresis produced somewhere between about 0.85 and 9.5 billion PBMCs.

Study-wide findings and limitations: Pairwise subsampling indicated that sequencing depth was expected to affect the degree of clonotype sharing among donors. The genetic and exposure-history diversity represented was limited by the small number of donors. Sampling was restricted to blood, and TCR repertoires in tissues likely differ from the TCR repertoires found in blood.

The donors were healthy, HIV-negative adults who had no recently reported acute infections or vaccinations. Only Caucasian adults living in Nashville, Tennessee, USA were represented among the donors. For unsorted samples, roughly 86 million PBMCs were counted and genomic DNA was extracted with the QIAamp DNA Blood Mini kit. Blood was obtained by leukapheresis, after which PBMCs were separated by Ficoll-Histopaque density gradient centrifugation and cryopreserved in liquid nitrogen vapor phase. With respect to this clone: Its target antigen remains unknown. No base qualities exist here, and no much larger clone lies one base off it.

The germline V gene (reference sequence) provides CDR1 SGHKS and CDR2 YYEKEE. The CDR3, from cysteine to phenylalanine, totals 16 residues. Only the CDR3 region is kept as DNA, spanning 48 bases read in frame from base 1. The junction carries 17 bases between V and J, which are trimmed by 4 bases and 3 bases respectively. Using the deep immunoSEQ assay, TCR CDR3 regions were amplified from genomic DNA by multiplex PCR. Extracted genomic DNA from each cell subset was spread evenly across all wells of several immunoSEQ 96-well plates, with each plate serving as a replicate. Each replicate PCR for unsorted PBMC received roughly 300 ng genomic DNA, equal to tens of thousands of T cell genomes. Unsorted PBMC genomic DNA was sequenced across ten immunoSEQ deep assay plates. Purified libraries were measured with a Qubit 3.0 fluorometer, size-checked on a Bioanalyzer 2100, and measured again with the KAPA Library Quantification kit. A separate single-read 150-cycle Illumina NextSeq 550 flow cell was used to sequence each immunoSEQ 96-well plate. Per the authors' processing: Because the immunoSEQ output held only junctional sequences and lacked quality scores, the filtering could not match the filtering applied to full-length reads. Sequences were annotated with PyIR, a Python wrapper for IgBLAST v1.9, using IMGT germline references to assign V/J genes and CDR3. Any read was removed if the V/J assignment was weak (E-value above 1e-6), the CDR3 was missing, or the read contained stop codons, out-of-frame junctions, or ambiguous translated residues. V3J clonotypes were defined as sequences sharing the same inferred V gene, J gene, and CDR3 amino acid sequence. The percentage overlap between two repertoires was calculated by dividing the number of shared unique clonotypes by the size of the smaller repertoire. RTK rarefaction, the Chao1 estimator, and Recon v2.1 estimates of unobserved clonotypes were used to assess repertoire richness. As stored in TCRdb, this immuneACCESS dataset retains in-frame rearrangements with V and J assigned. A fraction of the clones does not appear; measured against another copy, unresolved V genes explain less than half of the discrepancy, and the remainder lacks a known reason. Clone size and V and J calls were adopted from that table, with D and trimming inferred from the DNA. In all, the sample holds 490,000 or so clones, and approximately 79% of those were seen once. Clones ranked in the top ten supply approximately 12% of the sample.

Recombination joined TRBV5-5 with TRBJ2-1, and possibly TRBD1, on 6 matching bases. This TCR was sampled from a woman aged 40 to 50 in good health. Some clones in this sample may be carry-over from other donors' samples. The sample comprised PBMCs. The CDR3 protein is CASSPNSQGHYNEQFF. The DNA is TGTGCCAGCAGCCCCAACTCTCAGGGACACTACAATGAGCAGTTCTTC.